The next 20 T cell receptor beta chains were all read from a single sample in a study of OX40 agonist ivuxolimab in advanced cancers. Receptor libraries were prepared by the immunoSEQ multiplex PCR assay. TCRdb limited this immuneACCESS table to in-frame rearrangements with V and J called. A share of clones is missing; checked studies link under half to unresolved V genes, and the rest is unexplained. Counted in this sample were about 77,000 clones; more than 80% of them appeared once. The ten largest clones add up to roughly 2.2% of the sample. This sample comprised CD4+ or CD8+ T cells sorted from blood, obtained in a trial of the OX40 agonist ivuxolimab. The receptor set was obtained from an adult with an advanced solid tumor such as melanoma, head and neck, liver or kidney cancer.

The chain carries TRBV6-5 and TRBJ1-3; 8 bases are a match to TRBD1. CDR3 length: 15 residues. Trimming cost V 8 bases and J 3 bases; bases outside gene matches: 9. In germline, CDR1 is MNHEY, CDR2 SVGAGI. CDR3 in DNA: TGTGCCAGCGCTAAGGACAGGGAATTTGGAAACACCATATATTTT. Amino acids: CASAKDREFGNTIYF.

CDR3 coding DNA: TGTGCCAGCAGTTATTTAGGGTCCCCAGATACGCAGTATTTT. Translating it yields CASSYLGSPDTQYF. This rearrangement joins TRBV27 to TRBJ2-3; D unresolved. This CDR3 is built from 14 residues. Per germline, CDR1 MNHEY and CDR2 SMNVEV (reference sequence). V lost 4 bases and J lost 4, with 12 bases in between.

This chain connects TRBV2 to TRBJ2-5, with D possibly matching TRBD2 (5 bases). Germline V gene sequence: CDR1 SNHLY, CDR2 FYNNEI. V lost 4 bases, J lost 4 bases, and 7 bases lay in between. CDR3 length: 12 amino acids. Here the CDR3 reads CASSGGRETQYF. In nucleotides, the CDR3 is TGTGCCAGCAGTGGAGGGAGAGAGACCCAGTACTTC.

This chain joins TRBV5-1 and TRBJ1-1; possibly TRBD1 for D (5 bases). The V gene lost 2 bases and the J gene lost 6 bases, with 11 bases spanning the gap. Germline loops: CDR1 SGHRS, CDR2 YFSETQ. This CDR3 contains 13 residues. The chain's CDR3 is CASSFARVAEAFF. The CDR3 coding sequence is TGCGCCAGCAGCTTTGCCAGGGTCGCTGAAGCTTTCTTT.

Only one count was recorded for this clone. The genes are TRBV7-2 and TRBJ1-1, with D tentatively TRBD1 (6 bases). V gave up 0 bases and J gave up 3 bases, with 14 bases separating them. The CDR3 runs 16 residues. The germline V gene encodes CDR1 SGHTA and CDR2 FQGNSA. The CDR3 reads CASSLAGTGLYTEAFF. CDR3 sequence (DNA): TGTGCCAGCAGCTTAGCGGGAACAGGGTTGTACACTGAAGCTTTCTTT. Full variable domain (rest looked up from reference TRBV7-2 and TRBJ1-1): GAGVSQSPSNKVTEKGKDVELRCDPISGHTALYWYRQSLGQGLEFLIYFQGNSAPDKSGLPSDRFSAERTGGSVSTLTIQRTQQEDSAVYLCASSLAGTGLYTEAFFGQGTRLTVV.

As concerns this clone: Because the CDR3's place on the DNA is in doubt, the DNA is left out and the CDR3 is given as listed by TCRdb. This chain connects TRBV11-2 to TRBJ1-3. From its first to its last residue, the CDR3 has 19 amino acids. The germline V gene has CDR1 SGHAT and CDR2 FQNNGV. CDR3 amino acids: CASSLHLRGRIISGNTIYF.

This chain links TRBV30 with TRBJ1-2; the D gene is possibly TRBD1 (5 bases). This CDR3 has 14 amino acids. V lost 0 bases, J lost 5 bases, and 13 bases lay in between. Per germline, CDR1 GTSNPN and CDR2 SVGIG (reference sequence). The CDR3 is CAWSVGASQYGYTF. For the CDR3, the DNA is TGTGCCTGGAGTGTAGGGGCTTCGCAGTATGGCTACACCTTC.

The chain links TRBV12-2 to TRBJ2-7; the D segment call TRBD2 is taken from the table without a DNA check. TRBV12-2 is a recognized pseudogene. CDR3 length: 15 amino acids. The CDR3 protein is CASRLKLAGRIEQYF. CDR3 nucleotides: TGTGCAAGTCGCTTAAAACTAGCGGGACGTATAGAGCAGTACTTC.

The chain uses TRBV10-3 and TRBJ1-3; possibly TRBD1 for D (5 bases). This CDR3 has 14 amino acids. In germline, CDR1 is ENHRY, CDR2 SYGVKD. Deletions cut 2 bases from V and 9 bases from J, with 14 bases between. CDR3 residues: CAISEDGTAVTIYF. The CDR3 DNA reads as TGTGCCATCAGTGAGGATGGGACGGCAGTCACCATATATTTT.

This chain joins TRBV23-1 and TRBJ1-5; D might be TRBD1 (5 bases). TRBV23-1 is an open reading frame whose function is uncertain. The CDR3 covers 21 residues. Between the trimmed V and J ends, which lost 2 bases and 0 bases, there was a span of 26 bases. DNA of the CDR3: TGCGCCAGCAGTCAACCAGGGTGGTGGCAACCGGGGCGGAATAGCAATCAGCCCCAGCATTTT. This encodes CASSQPGWWQPGRNSNQPQHF.

This chain joins TRBV2 and TRBJ1-4; D unresolved. The V and J ends lost 6 bases and 12 bases respectively, with 8 bases between them. The CDR3 is 10 residues long. CDR1 SNHLY and CDR2 FYNNEI come from the germline V gene. Written as DNA, the CDR3 is TGTGCCAGCAGGGCTGGGGAACTGTTTTTT. This translates into CASRAGELFF.

The chain has TRBV18 and TRBJ2-3; D possibly corresponds to TRBD2 (6 bases). V shed 0 bases and J shed 6 bases, with 16 bases lying between them. This CDR3 is 16 amino acids long. Germline V CDR1 and CDR2: KGHSH, LQKENI. CDR3 sequence: CASSPPGSGAGDTQYF. The CDR3 DNA is TGTGCCAGCTCACCACCAGGGTCGGGAGCCGGTGATACGCAGTATTTT.

The gene calls are TRBV5-1 and TRBJ2-7, with 7 bases matching TRBD1. The junction had 3 bases not matched to a gene; V was cut back by 4 bases and J by 2 bases. The CDR3 runs 13 residues. Germline CDR1 is SGHRS and CDR2 is YFSETQ. This CDR3 is CASSRDRAYEQYF. For the CDR3, the DNA is TGCGCCAGCAGCCGGGACAGAGCCTACGAGCAGTACTTC.

The chain is built from TRBV2 and TRBJ2-7; no definite D call. The V and J ends lost 1 base and 2 bases respectively, with 9 bases between them. Germline assignment: CDR1 SNHLY and CDR2 FYNNEI. The CDR3 totals 14 residues. The CDR3 DNA reads as TGTGCCAGCAGTGAAGGGCGGCGACCCTACGAGCAGTACTTC. Translating gives CASSEGRRPYEQYF.

The V gene is TRBV6-8, the J gene TRBJ2-4, with D perhaps matching TRBD1 (6 bases). Germline CDR1 and CDR2: MNHGY and SAAAGT. The CDR3 is 16 residues long. V dropped 6 bases and J dropped 0 bases, with 15 bases sitting between them. CDR3 protein: CASSNRDTIAKNIQYF. The CDR3, as DNA: TGTGCCAGCAGCAACCGGGACACCATAGCCAAAAACATTCAGTACTTC.

This chain joins TRBV2 and TRBJ2-7, with D tentatively TRBD1 or TRBD2 (5 bases each). The V and J ends lost 6 bases and 4 bases respectively, with 16 bases between them. There are 14 residues in the CDR3. CDR1 is SNHLY, CDR2 FYNNEI, per germline. The CDR3 DNA is TGTGCCAGCAGCCAGGGACCATTGGAGTACGAGCAGTACTTC. Its protein is CASSQGPLEYEQYF.

V usage is TRBV19 and J usage is TRBJ1-2; D might be TRBD1 (5 bases). The length of the CDR3 is 12 residues. The V gene's germline CDR1 is LNHDA and CDR2 SQIVND (reference sequence). Trimming pared 5 bases from V and 12 bases from J, leaving 16 bases between. Written as DNA, the CDR3 is TGTGCCAGTAGTCCCGGGACGGCGTCTAACACCTTC. Its protein product is CASSPGTASNTF.

This clone is a singleton in its sample. The gene calls are TRBV11-3 and TRBJ1-6; 7 bases fit TRBD1. The CDR3 length is 13 residues. The junction had 3 bases not matched to a gene; V was cut back by 4 bases and J by 9 bases. Germline CDR1 and CDR2: SGHNT and YENEEA. The CDR3 nucleotides are TGTGCCAGCAGCTCGGGACAGTCTTCACCCCTCCACTTT. This codes for CASSSGQSSPLHF.

The sample holds a few counts of this clone. The chain couples TRBV2 to TRBJ1-4, with D hard to call. The CDR3 contains 13 residues. Germline-derived CDR1 and CDR2 are SNHLY and FYNNEI. Between the trimmed V and J ends, which lost 7 bases and 9 bases, there was a span of 15 bases. The CDR3 DNA follows: TGTGCCAGCACTCCTGTGGTCAGTAAAAAACTGTTTTTT. It codes for CASTPVVSKKLFF.

The rearrangement uses TRBV28 and TRBJ1-2; D possibly corresponds to TRBD1 (6 bases). This CDR3 contains 13 residues. Looked up from germline, CDR1 is MDHEN and CDR2 is SYDVKM. The V end was cut by 6 bases, the J end by 0 bases, with 8 bases between. Here the CDR3 reads CASSRTANYGYTF. The CDR3 coding sequence is TGTGCCAGCAGCCGGACAGCTAACTATGGCTACACCTTC.